Listed here are 25 T cell receptor beta chains from one sample, sequenced in a study of cytomegalovirus exposure and HLA in healthy donors. Primers included in the PCR were 60 Vbeta and 13 Jbeta primers. Using immunoSEQ multiplex PCR, the repertoire was profiled, and TCRdb retains in-frame clones only, with some absent. This table holds about 140,000 clones, 66% found once. Source material: PBMCs. The receptors come from a human donor in good health.

This clone showed up just a few times. This sequence joins TRBV6-5 and TRBJ2-3; 7 bases are a match to TRBD1. The CDR3 spans 13 residues. Trimming at V came to 5 bases and at J to 6 bases, leaving 5 bases not matched to a gene. CDR1 and CDR2 from the germline V gene are MNHEY and SVGAGI. CDR3 region: CASSRTGEDTQYF. CDR3 DNA: TGTGCCAGCAGTCGAACAGGGGAGGATACGCAGTATTTT.

The chain employs TRBV23-1 and TRBJ2-4; 9 nucleotides agree with TRBD1. TRBV23-1 is classed as an ORF, of uncertain function. There are 19 residues in the CDR3. V trimming: 3 bases; J trimming: 1 base; junction bases outside the gene matches: 13. CDR3 sequence: CASSQPGQGPGLAKNIQYF. CDR3 bases: TGCGCCAGCAGTCAGCCGGGACAGGGTCCAGGATTGGCCAAAAACATTCAGTACTTC.

This clone was picked up a small number of times. This chain joins TRBV5-3 and TRBJ1-2, with D maybe TRBD1 (5 bases). TRBV5-3 is labeled an ORF, and its function is uncertain. Trimming took 4 bases from V and 1 from J, leaving 20 bases between them. This CDR3 spans 17 amino acids. The CDR3, as DNA: TGTGCCAGAAGCCCCCCCTGGTGTACAGGCCTTAACTATGGCTACACCTTC. It is translated as CARSPPWCTGLNYGYTF.

This chain links TRBV28 with TRBJ2-7, with no clear D. The CDR3 is 14 amino acids. Per the germline V gene, CDR1 is MDHEN and CDR2 is SYDVKM. The V gene lost 6 bases and the J gene lost 1 base, with 13 bases spanning the gap. Here the CDR3 DNA reads TGTGCCAGCAGCCCGTGGGCAGTTTCCTACGAGCAGTACTTC. Translated: CASSPWAVSYEQYF.

This clone was found a few times. The CDR3 region has the DNA TGCGCCAGCAGCCAAGAGCGGGGCCTAGCGGGAGGGCCTTGGGAGACCCAGTACTTC. Its protein product is CASSQERGLAGGPWETQYF. V gene TRBV4-3 combines with J gene TRBJ2-5, with 12 bases aligning to TRBD2. V shed 0 bases and J 5 bases; nucleotides not matched to a gene: 13. Germline V gene lookup returns CDR1 LGHNA and CDR2 YSLEER. CDR3 length equals 19 residues.

The chain employs TRBV6-5 and TRBJ1-2, with D possibly TRBD1 on 5 matching bases. V was pared by 5 bases and J by 8 bases, with 12 bases between. This CDR3 is 12 amino acids long. CDR1 and CDR2 (germline): MNHEY, SVGAGI. CDR3 bases: TGTGCCAGCAGTCGGGACTCCCGCGGCTACACCTTC. This sequence encodes CASSRDSRGYTF.

This clone came up a few times. The gene calls are TRBV7-3 and TRBJ2-7; D remains ambiguous. The germline V and J ends were trimmed by 2 bases and 3 bases, with 8 bases remaining between them. Germline V gene sequence: CDR1 SGHTA, CDR2 FQGTGA. The CDR3 runs to 13 residues. CDR3 residues: CASSLAGRYEQYF. The CDR3 DNA is TGTGCCAGCAGCTTAGCTGGCCGCTACGAGCAGTACTTC.

The chain is built from TRBV15 and TRBJ2-1, with 9 bases fitting TRBD2. The CDR3 contains 19 residues. Unmatched junction bases numbered 14, after V lost 5 bases and J lost 0 bases. Germline V gene lookup returns CDR1 LNHNV and CDR2 YYDKDF (reference sequence). The CDR3 DNA is TGTGCCACCAGCGGGGTGGGCCTAGCGGGAAGGAGCTCCTACAATGAGCAGTTCTTC. Residues: CATSGVGLAGRSSYNEQFF.

This chain links TRBV11-3 with TRBJ2-5; 8 nucleotides align to TRBD2. This CDR3 region has 13 residues. Germline V gene lookup returns CDR1 SGHNT and CDR2 YENEEA. Trimming at V came to 7 bases and at J to 5 bases, leaving 6 bases not matched to a gene. The CDR3 here is CASTPREGETQYF. The CDR3 coding sequence is TGTGCCAGCACCCCACGGGAGGGGGAGACCCAGTACTTC.

For the CDR3, the DNA is TGTGCCAGCACCTACGGGGGATACTATGGCTACACCTTC. Translated: CASTYGGYYGYTF. J is TRBJ1-2 and V is TRBV6-5; weak D call: TRBD1 (5 bases). Looked up from germline, CDR1 is MNHEY and CDR2 is SVGAGI. Trimming shortened V by 7 bases and J by 3 bases, and 12 bases separated the two germline ends. The CDR3 is made up of 13 amino acids.

This clone turned up a few times. The chain carries TRBV13 and TRBJ1-1; 7 nucleotides agree with TRBD1. Trimming took 3 bases from V and 1 from J; bases not matched to a gene: 2. CDR3 size: 14 residues. Looked up from germline, CDR1 is PRHDT and CDR2 is FYEKMQ (reference sequence). CDR3 nucleotide sequence: TGTGCCAGCAGCTTGGGACAGTGGAACACTGAAGCTTTCTTT. This gives the protein CASSLGQWNTEAFF.

The chain is built from TRBV7-6 and TRBJ2-1; 13 bases match TRBD2. J lost 7 bases, V lost 5 bases, and 5 bases had no gene match. The CDR3 contains 15 residues. In germline, CDR1 is SGHVS, CDR2 FNYEAQ. The CDR3 loop reads CASSRTSGRGNEQFF. CDR3 coding DNA: TGTGCCAGCAGCCGGACTAGCGGGAGAGGTAATGAGCAGTTCTTC.

The rearrangement links TRBV7-2 to TRBJ2-2; 7 bases fit TRBD2. Looked up from germline, CDR1 is SGHTA and CDR2 is FQGNSA. This CDR3 is 16 amino acids long. V shed 6 bases and J 5 bases; nucleotides not matched to a gene: 12. CDR3 loop: CASRSGRGSYTGELFF. The CDR3 DNA is TGTGCCAGCAGATCAGGGCGGGGGAGCTATACCGGGGAGCTGTTTTTT. Filled out from reference TRBV7-2 and TRBJ2-2, the complete variable domain reads GAGVSQSPSNKVTEKGKDVELRCDPISGHTALYWYRQSLGQGLEFLIYFQGNSAPDKSGLPSDRFSAERTGGSVSTLTIQRTQQEDSAVYLCASRSGRGSYTGELFFGEGSRLTVL.

The chain combines TRBV28 with TRBJ2-7, with D possibly matching TRBD2 (6 bases). The CDR3 is 12 amino acids. The ends were cut back, 10 bases at V and 7 bases at J, with 17 bases in the middle. Germline V gives CDR1 MDHEN, CDR2 SYDVKM. The chain's CDR3 is CATLAVPREQYF. CDR3 DNA: TGTGCCACTTTAGCGGTCCCGAGGGAGCAGTACTTC.

Here the CDR3 reads CASSPRQGQGLYEQYF. CDR3 in DNA: TGCGCCAGCAGCCCGAGACAAGGGCAGGGACTTTACGAGCAGTACTTC. The V gene is TRBV5-1, the J gene TRBJ2-7, with D possibly TRBD2 on 6 matching bases. Trimming took off 4 bases at V and 4 bases at J, with 21 bases between the two ends. This CDR3 spans 16 amino acids. CDR1 and CDR2 from the germline V gene are SGHRS and YFSETQ.

The chain links TRBV7-7 to TRBJ1-2; TRBD1 is a possible D gene (5 bases). The germline gives CDR1 SSHAT, CDR2 FNYEAQ (reference sequence). This CDR3 comprises 14 residues. The CDR3 loop is CARPGAGEDYGYTF. Here the CDR3 DNA reads TGTGCTAGGCCCGGGGCCGGGGAGGACTATGGCTACACCTTC.

V usage is TRBV18 and J usage is TRBJ1-2, with 7 bases fitting TRBD1. Germline V CDR1 and CDR2: KGHSH, LQKENI. The J segment lost 3 bases and the V segment lost 5 bases, leaving 12 bases of the junction unmatched. The CDR3 is 16 residues long. The CDR3 DNA sequence: TGTGCCAGCTCATCTCTTGGGACAGATCCCTACTATGGCTACACCTTC. Its translation: CASSSLGTDPYYGYTF.

This rearrangement joins TRBV6-5 to TRBJ2-1, with D maybe TRBD2 (5 bases). The CDR3 is made up of 13 amino acids. The germline gives CDR1 MNHEY, CDR2 SVGAGI. V dropped 8 bases and J dropped 3 bases, with 11 bases sitting between them. The CDR3 DNA sequence: TGTGCCAGCGGTAGGGCGGGCTACAATGAGCAGTTCTTC. This sequence encodes CASGRAGYNEQFF.

V gene TRBV11-2 combines with J gene TRBJ1-5, with 9 nucleotides matching TRBD1. Trimming cost V 5 bases and J 6 bases; bases outside gene matches: 5. The CDR3 length is 14 residues. Germline V CDR1 and CDR2: SGHAT, FQNNGV. The CDR3 sequence: CASSQQGARQPQHF. Here the CDR3 DNA reads TGTGCCAGCAGCCAACAGGGGGCGCGTCAGCCCCAGCATTTT.

The table lists this clone with a few counts. The genes are TRBV5-1 and TRBJ2-3, with D maybe TRBD2 (5 bases). Germline assignment: CDR1 SGHRS and CDR2 YFSETQ. The CDR3 is 13 amino acids. The V end was cut by 2 bases, the J end by 4 bases, with 8 bases between. In DNA, the CDR3 is TGCGCCAGCAGCTTTCGGGAAGCAGATACGCAGTATTTT. It translates to CASSFREADTQYF. The whole variable domain, remainder taken from reference TRBV5-1 and TRBJ2-3, is KAGVTQTPRYLIKTRGQQVTLSCSPISGHRSVSWYQQTPGQGLQFLFEYFSETQRNKGNFPGRFSGRQFSNSRSEMNVSTLELGDSALYLCASSFREADTQYFGPGTRLTVL.

In its sample, this clone was seen a few times. The chain links TRBV10-3 to TRBJ2-7; D might be TRBD2 (6 bases). The CDR3 consists of 15 residues. The V and J ends lost 6 bases and 6 bases respectively, with 21 bases between them. Germline CDR1 ENHRY, CDR2 SYGVKD. CDR3 coding DNA: TGTGCCATCAGCGGGAACCCTCGCGGGGCGGGCGAGCAGTACTTC. Encoded protein: CAISGNPRGAGEQYF.

This chain uses TRBV7-9 with TRBJ2-3; 8 positions agree with TRBD1. V trimming: 6 bases; J trimming: 0 bases; junction bases outside the gene matches: 2. CDR1 is SEHNR, CDR2 FQNEAQ, per germline (reference sequence). The length of the CDR3 is 14 residues. CDR3 nucleotide sequence: TGTGCCAGCAGTGGGACAGGTAGCACAGATACGCAGTATTTT. Encoded protein: CASSGTGSTDTQYF.

The chain recombines TRBV6-1 with TRBJ2-3, with TRBD1 as a possible D gene (6 bases). V was clipped by 10 bases and J by 6 bases, with 23 bases between them. In germline, CDR1 is MNHNS, CDR2 SASEGT. There are 15 residues in the CDR3. The CDR3 nucleotides read TGTGCCACCTCCGGGACAAGGTGGTCGGTGGATACGCAGTATTTT. It specifies CATSGTRWSVDTQYF.

There are a few counts of this clone. This rearrangement joins TRBV18 to TRBJ2-5, with 11 bases fitting TRBD1. Germline lookup yields CDR1 KGHSH and CDR2 LQKENI. CDR3 size: 15 residues. J lost 6 bases, V lost 3 bases, and 6 bases had no gene match. The CDR3 protein is CASSPRTGGEKTQYF. In DNA form, the CDR3 reads TGTGCCAGCTCACCGCGGACAGGGGGCGAGAAGACCCAGTACTTC.

Only one count was recorded for this clone. The rearrangement uses TRBV11-3 and TRBJ2-5, with D uncertain. With 5 bases removed from V and 3 bases from J, the gap between germline ends came to 16 bases. CDR3 length: 15 residues. CDR1 and CDR2 from the germline V gene are SGHNT and YENEEA. CDR3 nucleotides: TGTGCCAGCAGCCCCGGCGGTTTGGTAAAAGAGACCCAGTACTTC. This gives the protein CASSPGGLVKETQYF. Using reference TRBV11-3 and TRBJ2-5 for the parts outside the CDR3, the full variable domain is EAGVVQSPRYKIIEKKQPVAFWCNPISGHNTLYWYLQNLGQGPELLIRYENEEAVDDSQLPKDRFSAERLKGVDSTLKIQPAELGDSAVYLCASSPGGLVKETQYFGPGTRLLVL.